The 10 T cell receptor beta chains reported below all come from one sample, sequenced in a study of blood T cells in healthy people across ages. The use of a sample-barcoded 5' primer and a J-beta primer mix characterized a second PCR of roughly 7 to 11 cycles. TCRdb analysed the 5' RACE reads with MiXCR anew, one entry per CDR3 protein. The sample has hundreds of thousands of distinct CDR3 sequences, 40% to 50% seen once; the top ten hold under 20%. Sequencing was done on a sample of blood. The receptors stem from a man in his 60s in good health.

The CDR3 loop is CASTPGHLQQYF. The CDR3 bases are TGTGCCAGCACCCCGGGACACCTACAGCAGTATTTT. The J gene is TRBJ2-3, the V gene TRBV6-1; a weak D match, TRBD1 (6 bases). The germline gives CDR1 MNHNS, CDR2 SASEGT. Trimming removed 7 bases at V and 11 bases at J, with 16 bases between. This CDR3 spans 12 amino acids.

This chain uses TRBV12-3 or TRBV12-4 with TRBJ2-2; D is possibly TRBD2 (6 bases). V lost 7 bases, J lost 5 bases, and 14 bases lay in between. The CDR3 consists of 14 residues. CDR3 bases: TGTGCCAGCATCTTGGCCGGGGGAACCGGGGAGCTGTTTTTT. This gives the protein CASILAGGTGELFF.

The chain combines TRBV7-6 with TRBJ1-5; TRBD1 aligns across 10 bases. With 1 base clipped from V and 6 bases from J, the junction kept 9 bases outside the gene matches. This CDR3 is built from 17 residues. CDR1 and CDR2 from the germline V gene are SGHVS and FNYEAQ. CDR3 loop: CASSLGRQGAVGQPQHF. The CDR3 bases are TGTGCCAGCAGCTTAGGTAGACAGGGGGCGGTTGGTCAGCCCCAGCATTTT. The full variable domain, in which reference TRBV7-6 and TRBJ1-5 provide the parts outside the CDR3, is GAGVSQSPRYKVTKRGQDVALRCDPISGHVSLYWYRQALGQGPEFLTYFNYEAQQDKSGLPNDRFSAERPEGSISTLTIQRTEQRDSAMYRCASSLGRQGAVGQPQHFGDGTRLSIL.

The rearrangement links TRBV6-5 to TRBJ1-2; D not resolved. The CDR3 spans 15 residues. The ends were cut back, 5 bases at V and 1 base at J, with 14 bases in the middle. Germline assignment: CDR1 MNHEY and CDR2 SVGAGI. The DNA of the CDR3 is TGTGCCAGCAGTCACCTTGCAGACAATAACTATGGCTACACCTTC. Translated, it gives CASSHLADNNYGYTF.

The genes are TRBV7-2 and TRBJ2-6; tentative D call: TRBD2 (6 bases). The CDR3 contains 17 residues. V lost 5 bases and J lost 4, with 18 bases in between. Germline V lookup: CDR1 SGHTA, CDR2 FQGNSA. The CDR3 is CASSTSTPGFGANVLTF. The CDR3 DNA reads as TGTGCCAGCAGCACTAGCACGCCAGGGTTCGGGGCCAACGTCCTGACTTTC.

The chain employs TRBV7-3 and TRBJ2-6; 7 bases are a match to TRBD1. This CDR3 comprises 18 residues. Unmatched junction bases numbered 8, after V lost 2 bases and J lost 1 base. Germline V CDR1 and CDR2: SGHTA, FQGTGA. CDR3 bases: TGTGCCAGCAGCTTATGGAGGCAGGGGGTTTCTGGGGCCAACGTCCTGACTTTC. This translates into CASSLWRQGVSGANVLTF.

The chain has TRBV4-3 and TRBJ2-7, with D tentatively TRBD2 (6 bases). V was shortened by 3 bases and J by 4 bases, with 13 bases between the two germline ends. Germline-derived CDR1 and CDR2 are LGHNA and YSLEER. This CDR3 spans 14 amino acids. In DNA form, the CDR3 reads TGCGCCAGCAGCCAGGGGACTGAGTCTTACGAGCAGTACTTC. Translation gives CASSQGTESYEQYF.

This clonotype was picked up a small number of times. The chain couples TRBV7-9 to TRBJ2-7; D is possibly TRBD2 (7 bases). Looked up from germline, CDR1 is SEHNR and CDR2 is FQNEAQ (reference sequence). The CDR3 is 15 residues long. Deletions cut 5 bases from V and 3 bases from J, with 17 bases between. Here the CDR3 reads CASSQGGGGGYEQYF. The DNA for the CDR3 is TGTGCCAGCAGCCAAGGGGGGGGAGGAGGCTACGAGCAGTACTTC. The full variable domain, completed using reference TRBV7-9 and TRBJ2-7, is DTGVSQNPRHKITKRGQNVTFRCDPISEHNRLYWYRQTLGQGPEFLTYFQNEAQLEKSRLLSDRFSAERPKGSFSTLEIQRTEQGDSAMYLCASSQGGGGGYEQYFGPGTRLTVT.

Points on this clonotype: It is likely a read error, because the conserved phenylalanine at the end of the CDR3 is missing. The chain recombines TRBV19 with TRBJ2-3, with TRBD1 identical over 10 bases. The germline V gene encodes CDR1 LNHDA and CDR2 SQIVND (reference sequence). This CDR3 is 16 amino acids long. The V and J ends lost 4 bases and 3 bases, in that order; junction bases with no gene match: 7. The CDR3 DNA reads TGTGCCAGTAGTAGACAGGGGGCGAAGTTAACAGATACGCAGTATTTA. Protein: CASSRQGAKLTDTQYL.

The genes are TRBV5-1 and TRBJ2-1, with TRBD1 identical over 8 bases. Trimming removed 10 bases from V and 8 bases from J; junction bases left unmatched: 5. Germline-derived CDR1 and CDR2 are SGHRS and YFSETQ. The CDR3 runs 11 residues. Here the CDR3 reads CACSGGHEQFF. The CDR3 coding sequence is TGCGCCTGCTCAGGGGGCCATGAGCAGTTCTTC.